This T cell receptor (beta chain) emerged from a study of shared clonotypes between healthy human individuals. Study findings and constraints: Only blood was sampled; tissue repertoires likely differ. Among the subsets, naive ones generally showed larger estimated richness than memory ones.

V lost 1 base to trimming and J lost 0 bases, with 4 bases between them. Germline values: CDR1 SGHTA, CDR2 FQGNSA. The CDR3 runs 15 residues. In this sample, this clone turned up a few times. What it binds is not known. This table comes from immunoSEQ multiplex PCR, and its TCRdb copy is limited to in-frame clones, with some not included. The profile covers over 1.4 million clones, with 96% appearing a single time and over 1% taken by the ten largest. The specimen was naive CD4+ T cells sorted from blood. Regarding subset: CD45RA+ positively selected. V usage is TRBV7-2 and J usage is TRBJ2-6; D unclear. The TCR originated in a man younger than 45 in good health. For the CDR3, the DNA is TGTGCCAGCAGCTTAGGTCCCTCTGGGGCCAACGTCCTGACTTTC. Its protein product is CASSLGPSGANVLTF.